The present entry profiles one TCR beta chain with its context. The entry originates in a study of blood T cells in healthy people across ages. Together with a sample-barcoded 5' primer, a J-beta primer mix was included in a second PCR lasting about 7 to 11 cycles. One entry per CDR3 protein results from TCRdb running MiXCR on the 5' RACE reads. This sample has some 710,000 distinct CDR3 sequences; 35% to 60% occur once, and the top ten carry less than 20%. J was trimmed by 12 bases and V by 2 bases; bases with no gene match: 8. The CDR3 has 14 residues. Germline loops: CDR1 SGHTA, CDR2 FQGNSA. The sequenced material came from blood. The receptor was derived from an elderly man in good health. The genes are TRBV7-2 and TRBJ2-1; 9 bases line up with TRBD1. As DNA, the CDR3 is TGTGCCAGCAGCTTACTTGGGACAGGGAAAGGGCAGTTCTTC. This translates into CASSLLGTGKGQFF.